This is a list of T cell receptor beta chains from one sample in a study of OX40 agonist ivuxolimab in advanced cancers. TCRdb's table, derived via immunoSEQ multiplex PCR, lists solely in-frame clones and lacks some. The repertoire includes approximately 69,000 clones, 80% to 85% of them detected once, and approximately 2.5% sits in the top ten. The sample consisted of CD4+ or CD8+ T cells sorted from blood, taken in a trial of the OX40 agonist ivuxolimab. The receptors here all came from an adult with an advanced solid tumor such as melanoma, head and neck, liver or kidney cancer. Each CDR3 is given with its conserved first and last residue. A D gene is named only where the DNA matches it firmly. The size of a clone is reported for some rows only, either as once, few or many, or as a class for expanded clones.

TRBV7-9	.	15	TRBJ2-7	.	CASSSTEPDSYEQYF	TGTGCCAGCAGCTCCACGGAGCCGGATTCGTACGAGCAGTACTTC
TRBV14	.	19	TRBJ2-2	TRBD2	CASSQMKPRVAGGFGELFF	TGTGCCAGCAGCCAGATGAAGCCCCGGGTAGCGGGAGGGTTCGGGGAGCTGTTTTTT
TRBV7-6	.	13	TRBJ1-5	TRBD1	CASSARQGSTQHF	TGTGCCAGCAGCGCCCGACAGGGTTCGACCCAGCATTTT
TRBV28	.	15	TRBJ1-4	.	CASSGTSATNEKLFF	TGTGCCAGCAGTGGGACATCTGCAACTAATGAAAAACTGTTTTTT
TRBV10-2	.	15	TRBJ2-2	.	CASRPTTSITGELFF	TGCGCCAGCAGACCGACTACCTCGATCACCGGGGAGCTGTTTTTT
TRBV7-2	.	13	TRBJ1-1	TRBD1	CASSSGGRGEAFF	TGTGCCAGCAGCTCAGGGGGCAGGGGTGAAGCTTTCTTT
TRBV4-1	.	16	TRBJ2-3	.	CASSQDWTSTRDTQYF	TGCGCCAGCAGCCAAGATTGGACTTCGACCCGAGATACGCAGTATTTT
TRBV18	few	17	TRBJ1-6	.	CASSPGVGSSYNSPLHF	TGTGCCAGCTCACCCGGAGTGGGCAGCTCCTATAATTCACCCCTCCACTTT
TRBV5-1	.	14	TRBJ2-2	.	CASSLHSPTGELFF	TGCGCCAGCAGCTTGCACAGCCCCACCGGGGAGCTGTTTTTT
TRBV7-9	.	16	TRBJ2-5	TRBD2	CASSLASSSGKETQYF	TGTGCCAGCAGCTTAGCGTCGTCTAGCGGGAAAGAGACCCAGTACTTC
TRBV6-1	.	15	TRBJ1-2	TRBD1	CASSDLRTGDYGYTF	TGTGCCAGCAGTGATTTGCGGACAGGGGACTATGGCTACACCTTC
TRBV10-3	.	16	TRBJ1-1	TRBD1	CAISESRGTGGTEAFF	TGTGCCATCAGTGAGTCGAGAGGGACAGGGGGCACTGAAGCTTTCTTT
TRBV28	.	13	TRBJ1-2	.	CASSLGTNYGYTF	TGTGCCAGCAGTTTAGGCACCAACTATGGCTACACCTTC
TRBV5-1	.	13	TRBJ1-6	TRBD1	CASSRGGASPLHF	TGCGCCAGCAGCCGAGGGGGCGCTTCACCCCTCCACTTT
TRBV2	.	12	TRBJ2-7	TRBD1	CATGQGSYEQYF	TGTGCCACGGGACAGGGAAGTTACGAGCAGTACTTC
TRBV2	.	13	TRBJ1-2	TRBD1	CASGGQASYGYTF	TGTGCCAGCGGGGGACAGGCATCCTATGGCTACACCTTC
TRBV5-6	.	16	TRBJ2-5	TRBD2	CASSRGLAGLGETQYF	TGTGCCAGCAGCCGAGGACTAGCGGGCCTGGGGGAGACCCAGTACTTC
TRBV27	once	15	TRBJ2-5	TRBD1	CASSRGTGGEETQYF	TGTGCCAGCAGTAGAGGGACAGGGGGCGAAGAGACCCAGTACTTC
TRBV9	.	14	TRBJ1-3	TRBD1	CASSGGGTGNTIYF	TGTGCCAGCAGCGGAGGGGGCACTGGAAACACCATATATTTT
TRBV2	.	13	TRBJ1-1	TRBD1	CASSVTGGTEAFF	TGTGCCAGCAGTGTGACAGGGGGCACTGAAGCTTTCTTT
TRBV28	.	15	TRBJ2-2	.	CASSPTGLGTGELFF	TGTGCCAGCAGTCCAACAGGGTTGGGCACCGGGGAGCTGTTTTTT
TRBV5-1	.	16	TRBJ2-7	TRBD1	CASSPMTGDVGSEQYF	TGCGCCAGCAGCCCGATGACAGGGGATGTCGGAAGCGAGCAGTACTTC
TRBV25-1	.	13	TRBJ1-2	.	CASSRASDDGYTF	TGTGCCAGCAGTAGGGCCAGTGACGATGGCTACACCTTC
TRBV5-1	.	14	TRBJ2-1	TRBD2	CASSWTSGGNEQFF	TGCGCCAGCAGCTGGACTAGCGGGGGCAATGAGCAGTTCTTC
TRBV9	.	13	TRBJ2-5	.	CASSIGAQETQYF	TGTGCCAGCAGTATCGGGGCCCAAGAGACCCAGTACTTC
TRBV28	once	15	TRBJ1-5	.	CASSLGRDLNQPQHF	TGTGCCAGCAGTTTAGGCAGGGACCTCAATCAGCCCCAGCATTTT
TRBV5-5	.	16	TRBJ1-1	TRBD1	CASSYLKGRGTTEAFF	TGTGCCAGCAGCTACCTCAAGGGCAGGGGGACAACTGAAGCTTTCTTT
TRBV18	.	13	TRBJ2-1	.	CASSPDLGQEQFF	TGTGCCAGCTCCCCGGACTTGGGCCAAGAGCAGTTCTTC
TRBV27	.	17	TRBJ2-1	TRBD2	CASSLKRTSGRAHEQFF	TGTGCCAGCAGTTTAAAACGGACTAGCGGGAGGGCCCATGAGCAGTTCTTC
TRBV7-9	.	15	TRBJ2-5	.	CASSLGSGIQETQYF	TGTGCCAGCAGCTTAGGCTCAGGGATCCAAGAGACCCAGTACTTC
TRBV6-1	.	15	TRBJ2-7	.	CASSVLTTGIYEQYF	TGTGCCAGCAGTGTCCTTACCACAGGTATCTACGAGCAGTACTTC
TRBV5-1	.	15	TRBJ2-1	.	CASSLDSGSDNEQFF	TGCGCCAGCAGCTTGGACAGCGGGTCCGACAATGAGCAGTTCTTC